This TCR beta chain was identified in a study of Ad26.COV2.S vaccination and SARS-CoV-2 variants. Whole-study context: The donor was enrolled in the Ad26.COV2.S arm of the COV1001 trial.

Produced via immunoSEQ multiplex PCR; TCRdb's table is partial and in-frame only. The sample holds some 250,000 clones, 88% seen once. CDR1 SGHTA and CDR2 FQGTGA come from the germline V gene. This CDR3 is 16 amino acids long. V gave up 5 bases and J gave up 0 bases; unmatched junction bases: 2. Noted treatment: roughly 18 received Ad26.COV2.S at low or high dose, single or two shots; 5 received placebo; per-sample allocation not given. Sampling was done on day 63 after the first vaccine or placebo injection. It was Wuhan-strain SARS-CoV-2 spike that the Ad26 vaccine vector expressed. This receptor was taken from a person aged 18 to 65 who received the Ad26.COV2.S COVID-19 vaccine or a placebo. The chain recombines TRBV7-3 with TRBJ2-6; 9 bases agree with TRBD2. Source: peripheral blood, taken in a trial of Ad26.COV2.S vaccine versus placebo. The chain's CDR3 is CASSLAGFSGANVLTF. CDR3 nucleotides: TGTGCCAGCAGCCTAGCGGGATTCTCTGGGGCCAACGTCCTGACTTTC.